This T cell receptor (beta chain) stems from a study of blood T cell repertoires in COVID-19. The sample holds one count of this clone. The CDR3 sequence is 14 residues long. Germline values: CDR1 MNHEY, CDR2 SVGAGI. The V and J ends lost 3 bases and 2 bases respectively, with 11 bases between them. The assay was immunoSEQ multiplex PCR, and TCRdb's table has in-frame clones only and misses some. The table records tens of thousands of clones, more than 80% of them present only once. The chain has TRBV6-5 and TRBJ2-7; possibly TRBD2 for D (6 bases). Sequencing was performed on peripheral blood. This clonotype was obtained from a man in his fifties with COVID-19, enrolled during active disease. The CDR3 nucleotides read TGTGCCAGCAGTTATCGGGAGACTACCTACGAGCAGTACTTC. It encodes CASSYRETTYEQYF.